What follows is one T cell receptor beta chain and its context. Its antigen remains unidentified. Runs used v3.0 of the immunoSEQ assay and were done at survey level. Assay: immunoSEQ multiplex PCR; the TCRdb copy retains only in-frame clones and omits some. The table records approximately 22,000 clones, approximately 80% of them present only once. The sample belongs to a study of long-term antiretroviral therapy in people with HIV. Germline V lookup: CDR1 MDHEN, CDR2 SYDVKM. The CDR3 contains 14 residues. The V gene end was trimmed by 0 bases and the J gene end by 6 bases; junction bases not matched to a gene: 4. Points from the study as a whole: The data indicate that diversity increased after ART but remained below transplant donor controls. Pre-ART-expanded clones dominated the repertoire at all time points. HIV repertoires spanned narrower CDR3 length ranges than controls.

This specimen consisted of unsorted PBMCs, obtained 0.1 years before starting antiretroviral therapy. The genes are TRBV28 and TRBJ2-7; 8 nucleotides align to TRBD2. The source of this sequence is a man younger than 35 with HIV. Here the CDR3 DNA reads TGTGCCAGCAGTTTATGGCGGGAGGTGGGCGAGCAGTACTTC. Residues: CASSLWREVGEQYF.